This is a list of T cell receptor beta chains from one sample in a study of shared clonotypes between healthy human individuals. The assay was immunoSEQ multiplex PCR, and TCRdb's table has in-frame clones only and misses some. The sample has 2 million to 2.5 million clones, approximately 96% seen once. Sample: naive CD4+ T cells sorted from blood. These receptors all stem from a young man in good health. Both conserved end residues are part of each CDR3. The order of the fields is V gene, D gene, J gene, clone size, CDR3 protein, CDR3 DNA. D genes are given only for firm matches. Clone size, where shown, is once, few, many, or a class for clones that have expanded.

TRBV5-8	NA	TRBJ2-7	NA	CASSSSGQIFSYEQYF	TGTGCCAGCAGTTCGTCCGGACAGATATTCTCCTACGAGCAGTACTTC
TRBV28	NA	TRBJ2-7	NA	CASSFPPYEQYF	TGTGCCAGCAGTTTTCCGCCCTACGAGCAGTACTTC
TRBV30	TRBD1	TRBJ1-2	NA	CAWSADRDGGYTF	TGTGCCTGGAGTGCCGACAGGGATGGAGGCTACACCTTC
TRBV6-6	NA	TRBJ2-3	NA	CASRTSTDTQYF	TGTGCCAGCAGGACTAGCACAGATACGCAGTATTTT
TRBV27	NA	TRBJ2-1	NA	CASGGAGLGDNEQFF	TGTGCCAGTGGGGGGGCAGGACTAGGGGACAATGAGCAGTTCTTC
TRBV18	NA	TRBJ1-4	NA	CASSHEGLLNEKLFF	TGTGCCAGCTCTCACGAGGGCCTACTGAATGAAAAACTGTTTTTT
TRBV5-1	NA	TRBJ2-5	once	CASSLGSETQYF	TGCGCCAGCAGCTTGGGCAGTGAGACCCAGTACTTC
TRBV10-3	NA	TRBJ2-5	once	CAISQRPETQYF	TGTGCCATCAGCCAAAGGCCTGAGACCCAGTACTTC
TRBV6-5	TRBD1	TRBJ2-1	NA	CASSPRTGNEQFF	TGTGCCAGCAGTCCCCGGACAGGGAATGAGCAGTTCTTC
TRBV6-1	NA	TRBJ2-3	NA	CASSEQQGSDTQYF	TGTGCCAGCAGTGAACAACAGGGTTCAGATACGCAGTATTTT
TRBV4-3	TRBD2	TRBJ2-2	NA	CASSQGGSRSGELFF	TGCGCCAGCAGCCAAGGCGGGAGTAGGTCCGGGGAGCTGTTTTTT
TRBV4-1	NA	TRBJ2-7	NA	CASSQVEGGSYEQYF	TGCGCCAGCAGCCAAGTAGAAGGAGGCTCCTACGAGCAGTACTTC
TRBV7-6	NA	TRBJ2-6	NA	CASSLVQQQILSGANVLTF	TGTGCCAGCAGCTTAGTTCAACAGCAAATTTTATCTGGGGCCAACGTCCTGACTTTC
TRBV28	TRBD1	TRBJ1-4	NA	CASSPQPGQGDSVLFF	TGTGCCAGCAGTCCTCAGCCGGGACAGGGGGATTCGGTGCTGTTTTTT
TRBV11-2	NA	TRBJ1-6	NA	CASSLAWDSPLHF	TGTGCCAGCAGCTTAGCTTGGGATTCACCCCTCCACTTT
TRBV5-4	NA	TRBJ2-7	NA	CASSFDAVPLYEQYF	TGTGCCAGCAGCTTCGACGCGGTCCCCCTCTACGAGCAGTACTTC
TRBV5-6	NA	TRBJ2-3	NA	CASSSSRILTDTQYF	TGTGCCAGCAGCTCGTCTCGGATCCTCACAGATACGCAGTATTTT
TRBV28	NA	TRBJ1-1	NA	CASSSGSAMNTEAFF	TGTGCCAGCAGTTCCGGTTCCGCGATGAACACTGAAGCTTTCTTT
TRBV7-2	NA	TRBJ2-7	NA	CASSLVALVGASSYEQYF	TGTGCCAGCAGCTTAGTAGCGTTAGTGGGGGCGAGCTCCTACGAGCAGTACTTC
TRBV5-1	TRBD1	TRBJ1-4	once	CASSGGQAFNEKLFF	TGCGCCAGCAGCGGGGGACAGGCATTTAATGAAAAACTGTTTTTT